This T cell receptor (beta chain) was sequenced during a study of T cell repertoires in cytomegalovirus infection. Overall study findings and caveats: In two of eight donors, the top clonotype was HLA-C-restricted CMV-specific.

A note on this clonotype: Its antigen is undetermined.

A single record per CDR3 protein comes from TCRdb applying MiXCR to the reads. The table lists 600,000 to 800,000 distinct CDR3 sequences, roughly 26% of them singletons. CDR1 and CDR2 from the germline V gene are ENHRY and SYGVKD. CDR3 size: 16 residues. J was trimmed by 2 bases and V by 6 bases; bases with no gene match: 6. This clonotype originated in a human donor in good health (CMV status not recorded). Some clones in this sample may be carry-over from other donors' samples. V is TRBV10-3 and J is TRBJ2-5, with TRBD2 matching over 13 bases. Sequenced: CD8+ T cells from PBMCs. For the CDR3, the DNA is TGTGCCATCAGGGGAACTAGCGGGGGGGAACAAGAGACCCAGTACTTC. It encodes CAIRGTSGGEQETQYF.